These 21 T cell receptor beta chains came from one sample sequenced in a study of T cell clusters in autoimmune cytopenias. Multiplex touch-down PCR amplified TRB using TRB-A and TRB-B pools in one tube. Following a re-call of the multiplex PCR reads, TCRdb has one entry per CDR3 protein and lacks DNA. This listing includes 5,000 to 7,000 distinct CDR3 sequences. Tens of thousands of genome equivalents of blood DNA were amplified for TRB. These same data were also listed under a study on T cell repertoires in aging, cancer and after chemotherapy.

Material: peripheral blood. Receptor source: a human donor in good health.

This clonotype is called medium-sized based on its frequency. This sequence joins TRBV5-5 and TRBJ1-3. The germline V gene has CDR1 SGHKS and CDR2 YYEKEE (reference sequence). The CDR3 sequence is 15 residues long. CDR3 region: CASSPQGLSGNTIYF.

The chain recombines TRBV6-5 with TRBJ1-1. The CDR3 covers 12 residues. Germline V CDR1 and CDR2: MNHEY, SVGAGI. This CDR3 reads CASSRGNTEAFF.

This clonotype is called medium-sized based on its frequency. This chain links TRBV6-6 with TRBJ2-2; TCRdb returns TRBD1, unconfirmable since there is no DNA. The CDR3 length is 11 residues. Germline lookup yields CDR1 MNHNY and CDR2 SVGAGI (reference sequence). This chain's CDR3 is CASGGAGELFF.

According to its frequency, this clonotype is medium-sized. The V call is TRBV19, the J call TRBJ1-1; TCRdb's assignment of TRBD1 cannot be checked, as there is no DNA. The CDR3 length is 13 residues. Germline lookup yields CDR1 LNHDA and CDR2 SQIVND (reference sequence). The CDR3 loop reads CASSVEGRFGAFF.

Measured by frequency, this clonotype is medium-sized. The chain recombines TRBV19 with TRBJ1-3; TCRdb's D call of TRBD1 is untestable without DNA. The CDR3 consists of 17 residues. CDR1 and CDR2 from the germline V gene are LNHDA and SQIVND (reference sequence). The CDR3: CASSTPGQGVAGNTIYF.

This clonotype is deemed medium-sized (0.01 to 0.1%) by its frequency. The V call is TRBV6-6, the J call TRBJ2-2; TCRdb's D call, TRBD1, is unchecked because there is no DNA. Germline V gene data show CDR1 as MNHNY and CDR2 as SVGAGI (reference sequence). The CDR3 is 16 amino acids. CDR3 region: CASSYEQGTNTGELFF.

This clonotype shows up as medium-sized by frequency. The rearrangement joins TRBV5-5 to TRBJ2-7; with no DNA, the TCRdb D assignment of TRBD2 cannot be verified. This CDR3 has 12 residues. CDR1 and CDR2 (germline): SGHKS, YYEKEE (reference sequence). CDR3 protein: CASRVGGLEQYF.

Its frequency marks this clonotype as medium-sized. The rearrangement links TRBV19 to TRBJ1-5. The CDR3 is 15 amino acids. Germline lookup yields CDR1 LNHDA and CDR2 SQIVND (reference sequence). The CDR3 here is CASSIVQAENQPQHF.

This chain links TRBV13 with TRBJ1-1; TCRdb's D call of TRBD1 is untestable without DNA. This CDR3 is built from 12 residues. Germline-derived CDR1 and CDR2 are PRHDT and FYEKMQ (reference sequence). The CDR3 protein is CASSSTGAEAFF.

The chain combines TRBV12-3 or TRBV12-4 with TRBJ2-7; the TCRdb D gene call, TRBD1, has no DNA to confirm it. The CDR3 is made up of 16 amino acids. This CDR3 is CASSFDVRTAAYEQYF.

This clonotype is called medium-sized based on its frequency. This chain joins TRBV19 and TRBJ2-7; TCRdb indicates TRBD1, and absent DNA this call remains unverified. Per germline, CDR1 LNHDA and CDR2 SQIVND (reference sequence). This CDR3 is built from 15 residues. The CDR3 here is CASSEQESLSYEQYF.

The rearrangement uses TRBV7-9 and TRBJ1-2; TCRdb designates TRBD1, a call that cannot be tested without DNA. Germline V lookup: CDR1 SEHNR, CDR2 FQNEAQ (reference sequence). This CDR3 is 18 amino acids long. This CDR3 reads CASSLESFGTGTYWGYTF. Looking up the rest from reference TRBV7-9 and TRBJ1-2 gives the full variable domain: DTGVSQNPRHKITKRGQNVTFRCDPISEHNRLYWYRQTLGQGPEFLTYFQNEAQLEKSRLLSDRFSAERPKGSFSTLEIQRTEQGDSAMYLCASSLESFGTGTYWGYTFGSGTRLTVV.

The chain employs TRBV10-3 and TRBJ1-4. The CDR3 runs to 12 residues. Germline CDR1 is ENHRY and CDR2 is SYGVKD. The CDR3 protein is CAISAAREKLFF.

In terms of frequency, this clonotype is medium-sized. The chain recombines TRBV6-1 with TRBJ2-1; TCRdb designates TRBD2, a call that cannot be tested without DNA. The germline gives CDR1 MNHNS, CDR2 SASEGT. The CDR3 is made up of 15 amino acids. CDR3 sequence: CASSLLAGGRDEQFF.

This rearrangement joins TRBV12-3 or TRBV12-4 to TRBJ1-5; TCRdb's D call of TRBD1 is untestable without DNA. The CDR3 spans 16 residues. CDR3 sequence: CASSPAMGTSNQPQHF.

Here the CDR3 reads CASSYYRDRDNSPLHF. The chain couples TRBV7-9 to TRBJ1-6; TCRdb calls TRBD1, which cannot be checked without DNA. Germline values: CDR1 SEHNR, CDR2 FQNEAQ (reference sequence). The CDR3 runs to 16 residues.

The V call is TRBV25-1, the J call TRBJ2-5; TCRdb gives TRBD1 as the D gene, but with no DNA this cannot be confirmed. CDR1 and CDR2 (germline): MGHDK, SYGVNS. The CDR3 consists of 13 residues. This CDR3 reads CASKEAGAETQYF.

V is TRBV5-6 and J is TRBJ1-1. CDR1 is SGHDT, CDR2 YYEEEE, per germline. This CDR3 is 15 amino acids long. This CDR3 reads CASSLDTAMNTEAFF.

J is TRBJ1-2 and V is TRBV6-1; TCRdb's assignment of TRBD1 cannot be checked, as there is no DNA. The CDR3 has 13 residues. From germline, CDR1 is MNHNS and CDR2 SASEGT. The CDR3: CASNDRGENGYTF.

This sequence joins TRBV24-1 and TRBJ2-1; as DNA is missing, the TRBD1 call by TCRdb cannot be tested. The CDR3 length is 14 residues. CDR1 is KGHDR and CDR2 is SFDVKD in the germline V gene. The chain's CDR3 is CATGQVGPYNEQFF.

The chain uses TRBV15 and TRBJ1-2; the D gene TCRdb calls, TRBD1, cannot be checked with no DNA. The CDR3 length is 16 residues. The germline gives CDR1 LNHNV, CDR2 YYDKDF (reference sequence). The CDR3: CATSRDSLDRVGGYTF.